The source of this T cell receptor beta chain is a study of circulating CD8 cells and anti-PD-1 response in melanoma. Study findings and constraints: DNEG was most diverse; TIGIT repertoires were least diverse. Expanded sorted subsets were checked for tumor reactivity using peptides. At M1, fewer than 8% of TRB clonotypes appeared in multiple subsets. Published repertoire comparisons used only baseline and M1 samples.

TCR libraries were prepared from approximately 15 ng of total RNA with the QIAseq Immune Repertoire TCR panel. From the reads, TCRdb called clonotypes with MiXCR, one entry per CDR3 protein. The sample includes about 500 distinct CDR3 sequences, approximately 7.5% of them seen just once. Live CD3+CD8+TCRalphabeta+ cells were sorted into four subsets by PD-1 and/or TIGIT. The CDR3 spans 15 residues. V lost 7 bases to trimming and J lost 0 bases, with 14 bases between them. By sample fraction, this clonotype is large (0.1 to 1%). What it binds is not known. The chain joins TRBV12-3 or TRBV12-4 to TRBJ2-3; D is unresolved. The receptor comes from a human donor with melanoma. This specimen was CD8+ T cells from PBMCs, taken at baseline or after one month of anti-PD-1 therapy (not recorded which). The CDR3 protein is CASNHPATSTDTQYF. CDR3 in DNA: TGTGCCAGCAACCACCCCGCCACTAGCACAGATACGCAGTATTTT.